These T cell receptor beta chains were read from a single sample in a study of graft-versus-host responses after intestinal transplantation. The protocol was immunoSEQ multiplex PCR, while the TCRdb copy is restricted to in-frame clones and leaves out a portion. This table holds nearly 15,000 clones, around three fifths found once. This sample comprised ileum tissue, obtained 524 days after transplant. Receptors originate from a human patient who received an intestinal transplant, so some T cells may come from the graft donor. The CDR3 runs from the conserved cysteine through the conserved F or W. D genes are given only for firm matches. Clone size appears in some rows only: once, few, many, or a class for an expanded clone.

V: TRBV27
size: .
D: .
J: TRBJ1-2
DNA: TGTGCCAGCAGTTTAAAAAGGAGTCGCGGCTACACCTTC
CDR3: CASSLKRSRGYTF

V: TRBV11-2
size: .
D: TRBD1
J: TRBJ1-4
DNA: TGTGCCAGCGGCCTAGGGGGCTTCAATGAAAAACTGTTTTTT
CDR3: CASGLGGFNEKLFF

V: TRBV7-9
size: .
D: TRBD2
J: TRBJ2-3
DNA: TGTGCCAGCAGCCCCCCGCGGGGGGGGCCGTGGACGCAGTATTTT
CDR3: CASSPPRGGPWTQYF

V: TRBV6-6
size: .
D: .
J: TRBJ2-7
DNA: TGTGCCAGCAGTTACTCCCAGGGTACCTACGAGCAGTACTTC
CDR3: CASSYSQGTYEQYF

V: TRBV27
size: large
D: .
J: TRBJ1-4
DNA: TGTGCCAGCGGAGAGGAGAGGGATGAAAAACTGTTTTTT
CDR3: CASGEERDEKLFF

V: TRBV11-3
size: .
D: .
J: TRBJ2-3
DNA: TGTGCCAGCAGCTTAGGGGTAAATCTGGAGGACACAGATACGCAGTATTTT
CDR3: CASSLGVNLEDTDTQYF

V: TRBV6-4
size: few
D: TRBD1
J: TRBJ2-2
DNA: TGTGCCAGCAGTGAAACCGACAGGGGAGACACCGGGGAGCTGTTTTTT
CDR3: CASSETDRGDTGELFF

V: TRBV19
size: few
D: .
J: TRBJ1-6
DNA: TGTGCCAGTAGTGGTGGACAGCGCGGGTATAATTCACCCCTCCACTTT
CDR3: CASSGGQRGYNSPLHF

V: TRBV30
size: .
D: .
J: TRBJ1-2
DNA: TGTGCCTGGAGTCCTGGGCAGGGCGGTGGCTACACCTTC
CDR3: CAWSPGQGGGYTF

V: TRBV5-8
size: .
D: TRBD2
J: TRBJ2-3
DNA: TGTGCCAGCAGCCTAGCGGGGGACCCCACAGATACGCAGTATTTT
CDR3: CASSLAGDPTDTQYF

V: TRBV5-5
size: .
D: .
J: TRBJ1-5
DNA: TGTGCCAGCAGCTTGGATCCAGGGGACAATCAGCCCCAGCATTTT
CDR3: CASSLDPGDNQPQHF

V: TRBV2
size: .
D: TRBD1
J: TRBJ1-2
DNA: TGTGCCAGCAGCCGGGACAGCGTGTCCTTATCTAACTATGGCTACACCTTC
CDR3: CASSRDSVSLSNYGYTF

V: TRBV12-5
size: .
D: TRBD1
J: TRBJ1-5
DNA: TGTGCTAGTGGGGCTCTACAGGGGAGAGACCAGCCCCAGCATTTT
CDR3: CASGALQGRDQPQHF

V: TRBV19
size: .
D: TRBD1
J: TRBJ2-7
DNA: TGTGCCAGTAGTATAGAAATAGGGGGCCCCTACTACGAGCAGTACTTC
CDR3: CASSIEIGGPYYEQYF

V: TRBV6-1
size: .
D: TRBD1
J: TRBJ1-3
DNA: TGTGCCAGTGACTCCGGGACAGGCTCTGGAAACACCATATATTTT
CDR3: CASDSGTGSGNTIYF

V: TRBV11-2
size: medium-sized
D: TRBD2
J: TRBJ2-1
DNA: TGTGCCAGCAGCTATAGCGGGGGGGCTTACAATGAGCAGTTCTTC
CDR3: CASSYSGGAYNEQFF

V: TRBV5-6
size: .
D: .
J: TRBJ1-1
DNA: TGTGCCAGCAGCTTGGCCGGACTAGCGAACACTGAAGCTTTCTTT
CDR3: CASSLAGLANTEAFF

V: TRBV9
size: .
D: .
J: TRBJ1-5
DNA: TGTGCCAGCAGCGTAGGTATCGCTAGACGGCCCCAGCATTTT
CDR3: CASSVGIARRPQHF

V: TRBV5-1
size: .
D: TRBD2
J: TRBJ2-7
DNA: TGCGCCAGCAGCAACCGGGACTACGACGAGCAGTACTTC
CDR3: CASSNRDYDEQYF

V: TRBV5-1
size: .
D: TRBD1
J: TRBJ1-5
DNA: TGCGCCAGCAGCCCTTCGGGACAGACATATCAGCCCCAGCATTTT
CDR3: CASSPSGQTYQPQHF

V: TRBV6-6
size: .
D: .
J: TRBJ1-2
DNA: TGTGCCAGCAGTGACAGTGTCTATGGCTACACCTTC
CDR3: CASSDSVYGYTF

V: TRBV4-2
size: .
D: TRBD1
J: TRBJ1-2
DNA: TGTGCCAGCAGCCAATCCGGGACAGGGGTTAACTATGGCTACACCTTC
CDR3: CASSQSGTGVNYGYTF

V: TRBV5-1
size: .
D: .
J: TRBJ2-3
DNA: TGCGCCAGCAGCGTCGAACCAACTCCTACCACAGATACGCAGTATTTT
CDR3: CASSVEPTPTTDTQYF

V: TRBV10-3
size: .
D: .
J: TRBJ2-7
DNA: TGTGCCATCAGTGAACCCCAGGGGCGCTACGAGCAGTACTTC
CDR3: CAISEPQGRYEQYF

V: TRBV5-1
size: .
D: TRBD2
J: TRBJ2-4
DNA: TGCGCCAGCAGCTTGTTCGGACTAGTCGGGAACATTCAGTACTTC
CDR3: CASSLFGLVGNIQYF

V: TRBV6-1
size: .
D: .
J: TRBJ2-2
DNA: TGTGCCAGCAGTGAAGGTCACGGCACCGGGGAGCTGTTTTTT
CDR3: CASSEGHGTGELFF

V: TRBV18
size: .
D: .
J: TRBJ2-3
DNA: TGTGCCAGCTCACCACAGTCGGGGGAGGCAGATACGCAGTATTTT
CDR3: CASSPQSGEADTQYF

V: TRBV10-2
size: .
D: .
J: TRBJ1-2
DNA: TGCGCCAGCAGGGATCCAGACTCCTATGGCTACACCTTC
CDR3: CASRDPDSYGYTF

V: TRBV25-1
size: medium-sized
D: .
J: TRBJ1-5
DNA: TGTGCCAGCAGTGAGCCCGGGAATCAGCCCCAGCATTTT
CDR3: CASSEPGNQPQHF

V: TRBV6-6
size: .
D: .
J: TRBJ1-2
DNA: TGTGCCAGCAGTTACTGGCTGACAAGCTATGGCTACACCTTC
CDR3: CASSYWLTSYGYTF

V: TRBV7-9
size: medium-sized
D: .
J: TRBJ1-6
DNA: TGTGCCAGCAGCTCCGACAGAATCTCCTATAATTCACCCCTCCACTTT
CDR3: CASSSDRISYNSPLHF

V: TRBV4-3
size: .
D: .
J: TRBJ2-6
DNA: TGCGCCAGCAGCCAAGCGGGGAGTGGCTCTGGGGCCAACGTCCTGACTTTC
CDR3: CASSQAGSGSGANVLTF

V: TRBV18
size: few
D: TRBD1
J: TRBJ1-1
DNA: TGTGCCAGCTCACCGGACAGGGGGCAAGCTTTCTTT
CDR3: CASSPDRGQAFF

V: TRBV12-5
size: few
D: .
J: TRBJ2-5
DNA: TGTGCTAGTGGACTGCTCGAGGCGGAGACCCAGTACTTC
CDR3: CASGLLEAETQYF

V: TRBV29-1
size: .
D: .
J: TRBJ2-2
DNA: TGCAGCGTTGGCAGGGGGAACACCGGGGAGCTGTTTTTT
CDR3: CSVGRGNTGELFF